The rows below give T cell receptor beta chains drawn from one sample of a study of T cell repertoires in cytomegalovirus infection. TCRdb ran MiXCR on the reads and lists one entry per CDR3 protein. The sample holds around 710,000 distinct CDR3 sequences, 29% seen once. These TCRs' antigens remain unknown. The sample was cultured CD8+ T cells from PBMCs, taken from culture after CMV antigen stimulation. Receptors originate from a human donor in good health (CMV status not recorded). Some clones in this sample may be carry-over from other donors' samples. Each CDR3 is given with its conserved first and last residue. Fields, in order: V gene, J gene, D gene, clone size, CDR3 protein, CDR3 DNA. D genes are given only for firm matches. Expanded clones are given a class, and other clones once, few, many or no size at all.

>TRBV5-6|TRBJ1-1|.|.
CASSLGVLATEAFF
TGTGCCAGCAGCTTAGGGGTTTTAGCCACTGAAGCTTTCTTT
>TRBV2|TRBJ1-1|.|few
CASSEAYTEAFF
TGTGCCAGCAGTGAAGCTTACACTGAAGCTTTCTTT
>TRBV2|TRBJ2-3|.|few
CASSVPREGAARADTQYF
TGTGCCAGCAGTGTCCCTCGGGAGGGGGCGGCCAGGGCAGATACGCAGTATTTT
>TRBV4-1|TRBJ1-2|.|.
CASSQAGLEDGYTF
TGCGCCAGCAGCCAAGCAGGCCTCGAAGATGGCTACACCTTC
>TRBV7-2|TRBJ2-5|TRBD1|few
CASSPTGTGGTETQYF
TGTGCCAGCAGCCCGACCGGGACAGGGGGGACAGAGACCCAGTACTTC
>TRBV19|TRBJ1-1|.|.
CASSGRWGRNTEAFF
TGTGCCAGTAGTGGCCGCTGGGGAAGAAACACTGAAGCTTTCTTT
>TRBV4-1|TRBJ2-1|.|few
CASSQDGRGQGNIEQFF
TGCGCCAGCAGCCAAGATGGGAGAGGGCAGGGTAATATTGAGCAGTTCTTC
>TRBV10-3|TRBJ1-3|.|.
CAISEVRFSGNTIYF
TGTGCCATCAGTGAAGTGCGCTTCTCTGGAAACACCATATATTTT
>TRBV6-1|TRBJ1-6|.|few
CASSFEGGSYNSPLHF
TGTGCCAGCAGTTTCGAAGGGGGCTCCTATAATTCACCCCTCCACTTT
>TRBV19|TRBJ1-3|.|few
CASSTSSSSGNTIYF
TGTGCCAGTAGTACCTCGAGCAGCTCTGGAAACACCATATATTTT
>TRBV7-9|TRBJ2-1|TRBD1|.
CASTSPEGQGAYEQFF
TGTGCCAGCACCTCCCCTGAGGGACAGGGGGCCTATGAGCAGTTCTTC
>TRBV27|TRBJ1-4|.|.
CASSLSQVTSDATNEKLFF
TGTGCCAGCAGTTTATCTCAGGTTACGTCGGATGCAACTAATGAAAAACTGTTTTTT
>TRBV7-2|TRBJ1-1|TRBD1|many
CASSEWDRDGNTEAFF
TGTGCCAGCAGCGAGTGGGACAGGGATGGAAACACTGAAGCTTTCTTT
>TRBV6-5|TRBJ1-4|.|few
CASSRSGGKEKLFF
TGTGCCAGTTCCCGCTCGGGGGGGAAAGAAAAACTGTTTTTT
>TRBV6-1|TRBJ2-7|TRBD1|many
CASRTVGGQGRYEQYF
TGTGCCAGCAGAACCGTTGGGGGACAGGGGCGCTACGAGCAGTACTTC
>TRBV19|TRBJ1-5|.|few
CATEALGNQPQHF
TGTGCCACCGAAGCGTTGGGGAATCAGCCCCAGCATTTT
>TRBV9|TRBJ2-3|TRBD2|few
CASSDPGTSNFPDTQYF
TGTGCCAGCAGCGACCCCGGGACTAGCAATTTCCCAGATACGCAGTATTTT
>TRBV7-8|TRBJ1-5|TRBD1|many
CASSLKRGRSGNQPQHF
TGTGCCAGCAGCTTGAAGAGGGGGCGATCTGGCAATCAGCCCCAGCATTTT
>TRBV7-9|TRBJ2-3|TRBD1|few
CASSLTGTGGGNTQYF
TGTGCCAGCAGCCTGACCGGGACAGGGGGCGGGAATACGCAGTATTTT
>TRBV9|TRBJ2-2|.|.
CASSPSDRLGPVTGELFF
TGTGCCAGCAGCCCTAGTGACCGCTTAGGGCCAGTGACCGGGGAGCTGTTTTTT
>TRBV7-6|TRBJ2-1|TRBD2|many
CASSLALAGGPGNEQFF
TGTGCCAGCAGCTTAGCCCTAGCGGGGGGGCCGGGGAATGAGCAGTTCTTC
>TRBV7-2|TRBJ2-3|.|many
CASSITTGLTDTQYF
TGTGCCAGCAGCATTACGACAGGTTTGACAGATACGCAGTATTTT
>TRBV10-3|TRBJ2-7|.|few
CAISQPSVYEQYF
TGTGCCATCAGCCAGCCCTCCGTCTACGAGCAGTACTTC
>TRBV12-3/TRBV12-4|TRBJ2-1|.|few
CASRQALYNEQFF
TGTGCCAGCAGACAGGCTCTTTACAATGAGCAGTTCTTC
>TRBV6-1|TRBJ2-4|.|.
CASSSARQVNPRAKNIQYF
TGTGCCAGCAGTTCCGCCAGACAGGTTAACCCTCGGGCCAAAAACATTCAGTACTTC
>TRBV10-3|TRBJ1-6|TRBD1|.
CAISADRDNSPLHF
TGTGCCATCAGTGCTGACAGGGACAATTCACCCCTCCACTTT
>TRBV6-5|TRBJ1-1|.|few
CASSLTLGHKDTEAFF
TGTGCCAGCAGTCTCACGTTGGGTCACAAAGACACTGAAGCTTTCTTT
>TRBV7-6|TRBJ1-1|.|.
CASSFGTEGTEAFF
TGTGCCAGCAGCTTTGGGACTGAAGGGACTGAAGCTTTCTTT
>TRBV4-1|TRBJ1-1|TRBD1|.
CASSQDWTGGIFPNTEAFF
TGCGCCAGCAGCCAAGATTGGACAGGGGGAATATTTCCGAACACTGAAGCTTTCTTT
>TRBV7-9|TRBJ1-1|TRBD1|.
CASTLADRGPEAFF
TGTGCCAGCACCCTCGCCGACAGGGGGCCTGAAGCTTTCTTT
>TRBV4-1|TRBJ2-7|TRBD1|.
CASSHSGGTEYEQYF
TGCGCCAGCAGCCACTCAGGGGGCACGGAATACGAGCAGTACTTC
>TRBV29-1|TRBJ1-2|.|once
CSVDTGDANYGYTF
TGCAGCGTTGACACGGGGGACGCTAACTATGGCTACACCTTC
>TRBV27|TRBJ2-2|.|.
CASKGGVNTGELFF
TGTGCCAGCAAAGGTGGGGTAAACACCGGGGAGCTGTTTTTT
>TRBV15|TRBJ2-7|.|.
CATSSPSREQYF
TGTGCCACCAGCAGCCCCTCTAGAGAGCAGTACTTC
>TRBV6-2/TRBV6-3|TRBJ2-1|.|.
CASRVGLYNEQFF
TGTGCCAGCAGGGTCGGACTATACAATGAGCAGTTCTTC
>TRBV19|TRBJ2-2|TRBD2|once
CASSGGEVTGELFF
TGTGCCAGTAGCGGGGGGGAGGTCACCGGGGAGCTGTTTTTT
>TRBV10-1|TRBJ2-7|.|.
CASSEFPGPTYEQYF
TGCGCCAGCAGTGAGTTCCCCGGACCTACCTACGAGCAGTACTTC
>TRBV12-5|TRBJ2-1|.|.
CASGLGGEQFF
TGTGCTAGTGGTTTAGGAGGTGAGCAGTTCTTC
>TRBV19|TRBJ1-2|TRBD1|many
CASSPGQTYGYTF
TGTGCCAGCAGCCCGGGACAGACCTATGGCTACACCTTC
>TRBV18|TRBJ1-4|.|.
CASLDRLNEKLFF
TGTGCCAGCCTCGACCGTCTAAATGAAAAACTGTTTTTT
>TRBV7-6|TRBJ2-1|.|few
CASSLVWGVDEQFF
TGTGCCAGCAGCTTAGTCTGGGGGGTTGATGAGCAGTTCTTC
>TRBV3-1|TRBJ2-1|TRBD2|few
CASSQERPSGANEQFF
TGTGCCAGCAGCCAAGAAAGGCCTAGCGGGGCCAATGAGCAGTTCTTC
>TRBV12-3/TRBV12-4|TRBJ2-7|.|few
CASSSRDYEQYF
TGTGCCAGCAGTTCCCGGGACTACGAGCAGTACTTC
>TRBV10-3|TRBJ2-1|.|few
CAISEFPHPPGDQRNEQFF
TGTGCCATCAGTGAGTTTCCCCATCCCCCAGGGGACCAGAGGAATGAGCAGTTCTTC
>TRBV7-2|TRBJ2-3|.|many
CASSLDLRPRDTQYF
TGTGCCAGCAGCTTAGATCTTCGTCCCCGGGATACGCAGTATTTT
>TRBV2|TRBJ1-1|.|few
CASSTSGAGNTEAFF
TGTGCCAGCAGTACCTCTGGGGCGGGGAACACTGAAGCTTTCTTT
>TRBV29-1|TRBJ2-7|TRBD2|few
CSADGGGYEQYF
TGCAGCGCGGACGGGGGGGGCTACGAGCAGTACTTC
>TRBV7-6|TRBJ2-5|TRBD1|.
CASSPQRPGTAQETQYF
TGTGCCAGCAGCCCCCAAAGACCGGGGACAGCGCAAGAGACCCAGTACTTC
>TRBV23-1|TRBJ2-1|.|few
CASSQSLTGRGSYNEQFF
TGCGCCAGCAGTCAATCTTTAACAGGCAGGGGTTCCTACAATGAGCAGTTCTTC
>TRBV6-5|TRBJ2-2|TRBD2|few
CASSYSEAGGSTGELFF
TGTGCCAGCAGTTACTCGGAGGCGGGGGGTTCCACCGGGGAGCTGTTTTTT
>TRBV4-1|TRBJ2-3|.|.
CASSPSFGVTDTQYF
TGCGCCAGCAGCCCCTCCTTTGGGGTCACAGATACGCAGTATTTT
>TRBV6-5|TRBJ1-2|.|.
CASRSTGYGYTF
TGTGCCAGCAGATCAACAGGGTATGGCTACACCTTC
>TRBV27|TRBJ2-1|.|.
CASSLSLPRYNEQFF
TGTGCCAGCAGTTTATCGTTGCCGCGGTACAATGAGCAGTTCTTC